This TCR beta chain is drawn from a study of identifying expanded T cells in peripheral blood. Study-wide results and limits: Approximately 1.1 clones differed between technical replicates, versus roughly 17 and 20 over time. Across healthy donors, higher total template counts meant significantly greater approximately 2-week count variance.

No infections or other immune events were documented during collection. Remarks on this clone: Its antigen is undetermined.

Trimming left V 5 bases short and J 5 bases short, with 5 bases between. Germline CDR1 DFQATT, CDR2 SNEGSKA (reference sequence). The CDR3 has 10 amino acids. TCRdb keeps only in-frame clones here, not all; method: immunoSEQ multiplex PCR. Of roughly 100,000 clones listed, approximately 88% were seen once; the top ten hold roughly 14%. This chain joins TRBV20-1 and TRBJ2-3; D is unresolved. The sequence was obtained from a person between 18 and 75 years old in good health. Sequencing was done on a sample of blood. CDR3 loop: CSAFLDTQYF. CDR3 bases: TGCAGTGCTTTTTTAGATACGCAGTATTTT.